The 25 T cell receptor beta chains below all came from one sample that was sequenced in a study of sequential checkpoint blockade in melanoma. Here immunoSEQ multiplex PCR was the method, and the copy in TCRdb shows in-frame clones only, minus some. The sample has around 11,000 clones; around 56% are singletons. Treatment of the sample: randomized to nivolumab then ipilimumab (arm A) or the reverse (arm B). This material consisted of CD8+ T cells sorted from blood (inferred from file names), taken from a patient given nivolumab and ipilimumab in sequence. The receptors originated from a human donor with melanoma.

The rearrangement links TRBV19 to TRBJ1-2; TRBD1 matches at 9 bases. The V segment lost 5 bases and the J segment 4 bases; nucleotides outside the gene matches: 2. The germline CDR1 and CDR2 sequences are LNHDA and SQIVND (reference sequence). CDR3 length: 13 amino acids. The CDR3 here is CASSGTGPYGYTF. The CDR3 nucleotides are TGTGCCAGTAGTGGGACAGGGCCCTATGGCTACACCTTC.

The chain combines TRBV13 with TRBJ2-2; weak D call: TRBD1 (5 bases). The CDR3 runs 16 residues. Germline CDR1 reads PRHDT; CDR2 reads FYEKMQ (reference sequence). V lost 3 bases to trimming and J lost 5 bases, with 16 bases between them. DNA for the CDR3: TGTGCCAGCAGCTTGATAAGATTGGACACTACCGGGGAGCTGTTTTTT. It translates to CASSLIRLDTTGELFF.

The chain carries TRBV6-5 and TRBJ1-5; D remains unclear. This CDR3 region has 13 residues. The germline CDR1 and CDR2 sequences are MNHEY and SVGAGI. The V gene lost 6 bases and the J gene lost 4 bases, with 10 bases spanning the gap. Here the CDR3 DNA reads TGTGCCAGCAGGCCGGGATTTAATCAGCCCCAGCATTTT. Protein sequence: CASRPGFNQPQHF.

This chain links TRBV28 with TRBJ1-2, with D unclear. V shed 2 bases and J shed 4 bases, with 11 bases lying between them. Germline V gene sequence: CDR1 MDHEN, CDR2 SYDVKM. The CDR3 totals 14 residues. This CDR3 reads CASSLRQVLYGYTF. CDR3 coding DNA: TGTGCCAGCAGTTTAAGGCAGGTCCTCTATGGCTACACCTTC.

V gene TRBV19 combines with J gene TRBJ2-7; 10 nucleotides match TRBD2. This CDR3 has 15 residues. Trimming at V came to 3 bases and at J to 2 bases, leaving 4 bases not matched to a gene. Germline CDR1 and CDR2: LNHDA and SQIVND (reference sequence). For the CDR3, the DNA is TGTGCCAGTAGTATGACTAGCGGGTTTACCTACGAGCAGTACTTC. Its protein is CASSMTSGFTYEQYF.

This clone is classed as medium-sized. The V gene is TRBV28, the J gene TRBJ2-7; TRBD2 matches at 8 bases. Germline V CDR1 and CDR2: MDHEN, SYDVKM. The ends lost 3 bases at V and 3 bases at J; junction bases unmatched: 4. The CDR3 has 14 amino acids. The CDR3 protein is CASSFQRELYEQYF. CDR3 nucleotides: TGTGCCAGCAGTTTCCAGCGGGAGCTCTACGAGCAGTACTTC.

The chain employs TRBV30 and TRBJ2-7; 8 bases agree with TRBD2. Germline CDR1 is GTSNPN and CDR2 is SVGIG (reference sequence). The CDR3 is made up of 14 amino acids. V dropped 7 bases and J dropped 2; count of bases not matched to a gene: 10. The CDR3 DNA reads TGTGCCTCAGAAGGGCGCGGGGGGACCTACGAGCAGTACTTC. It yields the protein CASEGRGGTYEQYF.

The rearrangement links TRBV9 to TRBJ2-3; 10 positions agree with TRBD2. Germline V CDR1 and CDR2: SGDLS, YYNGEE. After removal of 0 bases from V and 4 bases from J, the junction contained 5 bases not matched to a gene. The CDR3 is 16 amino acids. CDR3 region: CASSVASGGVADTQYF. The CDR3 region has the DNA TGTGCCAGCAGCGTAGCGAGCGGGGGGGTGGCAGATACGCAGTATTTT.

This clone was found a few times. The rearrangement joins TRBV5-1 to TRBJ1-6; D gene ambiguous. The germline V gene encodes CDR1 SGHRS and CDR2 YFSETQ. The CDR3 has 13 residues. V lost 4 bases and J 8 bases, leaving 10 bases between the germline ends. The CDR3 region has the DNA TGCGCCAGCAGCCGCCGAGAGGATTCACCCCTCCACTTT. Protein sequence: CASSRREDSPLHF.

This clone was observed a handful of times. As DNA, the CDR3 is TGTGCCAGCAGCTTGTCAGGGTTCTCTGAAGCTTTCTTT. It specifies CASSLSGFSEAFF. V gene TRBV11-2 combines with J gene TRBJ1-1; a possible D gene is TRBD1 (5 bases). From germline, CDR1 is SGHAT and CDR2 FQNNGV. This CDR3 spans 13 amino acids. V was pared by 3 bases and J by 6 bases, with 11 bases between.

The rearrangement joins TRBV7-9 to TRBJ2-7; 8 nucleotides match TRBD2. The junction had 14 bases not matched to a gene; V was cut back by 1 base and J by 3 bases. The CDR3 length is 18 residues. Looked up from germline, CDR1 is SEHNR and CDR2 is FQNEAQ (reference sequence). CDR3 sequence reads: CASSLVVTRGAEGYEQYF. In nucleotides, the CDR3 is TGTGCCAGCAGCTTAGTAGTGACGCGGGGGGCAGAGGGCTACGAGCAGTACTTC.

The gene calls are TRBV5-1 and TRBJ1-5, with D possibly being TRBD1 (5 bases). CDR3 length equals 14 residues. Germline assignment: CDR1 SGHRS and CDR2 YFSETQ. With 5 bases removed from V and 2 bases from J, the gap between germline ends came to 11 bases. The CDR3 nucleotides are TGCGCCAGCAGATCGGGGGAAGGCAATCAGCCCCAGCATTTT. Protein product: CASRSGEGNQPQHF.

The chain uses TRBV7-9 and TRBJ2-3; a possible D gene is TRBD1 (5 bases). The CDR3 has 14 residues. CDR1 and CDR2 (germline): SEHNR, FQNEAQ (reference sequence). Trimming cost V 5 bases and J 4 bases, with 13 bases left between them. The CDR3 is CASSPEGAPDTQYF. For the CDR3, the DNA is TGTGCCAGCAGCCCCGAAGGGGCCCCAGATACGCAGTATTTT.

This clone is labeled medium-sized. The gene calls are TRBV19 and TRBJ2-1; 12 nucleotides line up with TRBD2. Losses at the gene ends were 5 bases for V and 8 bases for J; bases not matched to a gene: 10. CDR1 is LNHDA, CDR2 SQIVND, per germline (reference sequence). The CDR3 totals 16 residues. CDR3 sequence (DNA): TGTGCCAGTAGTGTCCCTACTAGCGGGAGGCCGGATGAGCAGTTCTTC. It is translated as CASSVPTSGRPDEQFF.

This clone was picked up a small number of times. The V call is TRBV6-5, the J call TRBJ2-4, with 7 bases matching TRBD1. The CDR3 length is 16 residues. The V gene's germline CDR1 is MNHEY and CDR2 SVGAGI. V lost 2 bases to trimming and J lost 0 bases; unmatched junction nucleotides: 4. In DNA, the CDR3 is TGTGCCAGCAGTTACGAAGGGGGCCTAGCCAAAAACATTCAGTACTTC. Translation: CASSYEGGLAKNIQYF.

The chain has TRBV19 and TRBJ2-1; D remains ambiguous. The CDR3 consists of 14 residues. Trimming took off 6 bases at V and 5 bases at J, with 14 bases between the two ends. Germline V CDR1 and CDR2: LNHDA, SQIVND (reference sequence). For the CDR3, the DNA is TGTGCCAGTAGCCTAGGTGGAGTAAACAATGAGCAGTTCTTC. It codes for CASSLGGVNNEQFF.

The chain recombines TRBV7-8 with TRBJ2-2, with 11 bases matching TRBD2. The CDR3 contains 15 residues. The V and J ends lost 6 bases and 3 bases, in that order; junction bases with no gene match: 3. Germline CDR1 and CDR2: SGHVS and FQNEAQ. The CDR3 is CASRLAGGYTGELFF. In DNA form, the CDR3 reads TGTGCCAGCAGGCTAGCGGGAGGTTACACCGGGGAGCTGTTTTTT.

CDR3 residues: CASTDRGPYEQYF. The DNA of the CDR3 is TGCGCCAGTACTGACAGGGGGCCCTACGAGCAGTACTTC. The chain joins TRBV5-1 to TRBJ2-5; 10 positions agree with TRBD1. The DNA matches TRBJ2-7 better at its end, which makes the J call doubtful. This CDR3 is built from 13 residues. Looked up from germline, CDR1 is SGHRS and CDR2 is YFSETQ.

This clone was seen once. This chain's CDR3 is CASSLVDRGDEQYF. CDR3 nucleotides: TGTGCCAGCAGCTTAGTTGACAGGGGGGACGAGCAGTACTTC. V and J are TRBV11-2 and TRBJ2-7; 9 bases align to TRBD1. The CDR3 is 14 residues long. Germline V gene data show CDR1 as SGHAT and CDR2 as FQNNGV. V shed 1 base and J 5 bases; nucleotides not matched to a gene: 3.

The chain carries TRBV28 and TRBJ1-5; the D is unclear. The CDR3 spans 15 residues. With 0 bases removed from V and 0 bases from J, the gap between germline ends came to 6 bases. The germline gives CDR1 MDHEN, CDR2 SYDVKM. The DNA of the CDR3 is TGTGCCAGCAGTTTATGGGGCGTTAGCAATCAGCCCCAGCATTTT. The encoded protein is CASSLWGVSNQPQHF. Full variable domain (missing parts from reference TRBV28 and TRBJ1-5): DVKVTQSSRYLVKRTGEKVFLECVQDMDHENMFWYRQDPGLGLRLIYFSYDVKMKEKGDIPEGYSVSREKKERFSLILESASTNQTSMYLCASSLWGVSNQPQHFGDGTRLSIL.

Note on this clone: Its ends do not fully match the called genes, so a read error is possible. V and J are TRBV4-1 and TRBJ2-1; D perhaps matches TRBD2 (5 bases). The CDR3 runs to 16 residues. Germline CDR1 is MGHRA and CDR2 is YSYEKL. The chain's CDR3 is CASSQDMEVRVNGQFF. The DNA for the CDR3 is TGCGCCAGCAGCCAAGATATGGAAGTGAGGGTTAATGGGCAGTTCTTC.

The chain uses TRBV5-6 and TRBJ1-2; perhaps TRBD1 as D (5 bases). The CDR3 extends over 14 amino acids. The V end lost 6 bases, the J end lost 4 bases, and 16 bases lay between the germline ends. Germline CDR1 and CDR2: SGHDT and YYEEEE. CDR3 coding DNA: TGTGCCAGCACCCCGGGGGGAGGCAGCTATGGCTACACCTTC. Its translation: CASTPGGGSYGYTF.

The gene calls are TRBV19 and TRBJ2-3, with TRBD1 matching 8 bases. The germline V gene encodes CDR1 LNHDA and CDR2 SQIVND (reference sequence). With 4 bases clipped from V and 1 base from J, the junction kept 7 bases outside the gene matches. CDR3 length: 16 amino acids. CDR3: CASSTDRASGTDTQYF. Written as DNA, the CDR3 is TGTGCCAGTAGTACGGACAGGGCGTCAGGCACAGATACGCAGTATTTT.

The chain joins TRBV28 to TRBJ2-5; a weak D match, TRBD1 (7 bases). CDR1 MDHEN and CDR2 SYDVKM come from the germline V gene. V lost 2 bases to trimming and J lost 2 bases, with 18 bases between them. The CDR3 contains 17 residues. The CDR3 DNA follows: TGTGCCAGCAGTTTACCACTCCCAGGGGGGATACAAGAGACCCAGTACTTC. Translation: CASSLPLPGGIQETQYF.

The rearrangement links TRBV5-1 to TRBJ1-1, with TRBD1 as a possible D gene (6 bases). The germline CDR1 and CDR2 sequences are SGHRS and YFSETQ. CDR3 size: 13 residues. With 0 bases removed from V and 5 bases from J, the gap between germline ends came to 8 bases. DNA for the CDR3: TGCGCCAGCAGCTTGGTGGGGGCAACTGAAGCTTTCTTT. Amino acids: CASSLVGATEAFF.